A selection of T cell receptor beta chains follows, all from one sample in a study of OX40 agonist ivuxolimab in advanced cancers. The repertoire was sequenced with immunoSEQ multiplex PCR; TCRdb's copy has only in-frame clones and lacks some. The sample shows roughly 67,000 clones, approximately 88% of them seen only once. This specimen was CD4+ or CD8+ T cells sorted from blood, taken in a trial of the OX40 agonist ivuxolimab. These TCRs come from an adult with an advanced solid tumor such as melanoma, head and neck, liver or kidney cancer. Each CDR3 is given with its conserved first and last residue. D genes are given only for firm matches. The size field is filled for only some rows; it gives once, few, many or a size class.

CDR3 DNA: TGTGCCAGCAGCTTTTTCGGACAGAGTGAAGCTTTCTTT; CDR3 protein: CASSFFGQSEAFF; clone size: .; J gene: TRBJ1-1; V gene: TRBV11-2; D gene: .
CDR3 DNA: TGTGCCAGCAGATTCCGACCCGGCACCAGGGGCACAGATACGCAGTATTTT; CDR3 protein: CASRFRPGTRGTDTQYF; clone size: .; J gene: TRBJ2-3; V gene: TRBV6-4; D gene: .
CDR3 DNA: TGTGCCAGCAGCTTAGATGGTGGGACAGGGTTGGATACGCAGTATTTT; CDR3 protein: CASSLDGGTGLDTQYF; clone size: .; J gene: TRBJ2-3; V gene: TRBV11-2; D gene: TRBD1
CDR3 DNA: TGTGCCAGTAGTATTAGCGACGGGTTGGGGCAAAAACTGTTTTTT; CDR3 protein: CASSISDGLGQKLFF; clone size: .; J gene: TRBJ1-4; V gene: TRBV19; D gene: .
CDR3 DNA: TGTGCCAGCAGTTTTGAACAGGGGGCTTTTTCACCCCTCCACTTT; CDR3 protein: CASSFEQGAFSPLHF; clone size: .; J gene: TRBJ1-6; V gene: TRBV27; D gene: TRBD1
CDR3 DNA: TGTGCCAGCAACTCACAGGGGATAGGGACTGAAGCTTTCTTT; CDR3 protein: CASNSQGIGTEAFF; clone size: .; J gene: TRBJ1-1; V gene: TRBV11-2; D gene: TRBD1
CDR3 DNA: TGTGCCAGCAGCTTAGTGGCCGGAGGTCACCAGCCCCAGCATTTT; CDR3 protein: CASSLVAGGHQPQHF; clone size: .; J gene: TRBJ1-5; V gene: TRBV7-8; D gene: .
CDR3 DNA: TGCGCCAGCAGCTTGGCCGAGCGGGGGGGCCGAGAGACCCAGTACTTC; CDR3 protein: CASSLAERGGRETQYF; clone size: few; J gene: TRBJ2-5; V gene: TRBV5-1; D gene: TRBD2
CDR3 DNA: TGTGCCAGTAGCCCTATCTATCTGACGGGACAGTCAACCTACGAGCAGTACTTC; CDR3 protein: CASSPIYLTGQSTYEQYF; clone size: .; J gene: TRBJ2-7; V gene: TRBV19; D gene: TRBD1
CDR3 DNA: TGTGCCAGCAGTTTTAGCCAAGACGACTCCTACGAGCAGTACTTC; CDR3 protein: CASSFSQDDSYEQYF; clone size: .; J gene: TRBJ2-7; V gene: TRBV27; D gene: .
CDR3 DNA: TGCAGCGTTGAAAGACAGGGCTCCTACGAGCAGTACTTC; CDR3 protein: CSVERQGSYEQYF; clone size: once; J gene: TRBJ2-7; V gene: TRBV29-1; D gene: TRBD1
CDR3 DNA: TGCGCCAGCAGCTCATTGGACCTAGGCCCGCAAGAGACCCAGTACTTC; CDR3 protein: CASSSLDLGPQETQYF; clone size: .; J gene: TRBJ2-5; V gene: TRBV5-1; D gene: .
CDR3 DNA: TGTGCCAGCAGCTTAGACCCCCAGGGTTATGAAAAACTGTTTTTT; CDR3 protein: CASSLDPQGYEKLFF; clone size: once; J gene: TRBJ1-4; V gene: TRBV7-2; D gene: .
CDR3 DNA: TGTGCCAGCAGTCTCGGGACCCAGTACTTC; CDR3 protein: CASSLGTQYF; clone size: .; J gene: TRBJ2-5; V gene: TRBV6-1; D gene: .